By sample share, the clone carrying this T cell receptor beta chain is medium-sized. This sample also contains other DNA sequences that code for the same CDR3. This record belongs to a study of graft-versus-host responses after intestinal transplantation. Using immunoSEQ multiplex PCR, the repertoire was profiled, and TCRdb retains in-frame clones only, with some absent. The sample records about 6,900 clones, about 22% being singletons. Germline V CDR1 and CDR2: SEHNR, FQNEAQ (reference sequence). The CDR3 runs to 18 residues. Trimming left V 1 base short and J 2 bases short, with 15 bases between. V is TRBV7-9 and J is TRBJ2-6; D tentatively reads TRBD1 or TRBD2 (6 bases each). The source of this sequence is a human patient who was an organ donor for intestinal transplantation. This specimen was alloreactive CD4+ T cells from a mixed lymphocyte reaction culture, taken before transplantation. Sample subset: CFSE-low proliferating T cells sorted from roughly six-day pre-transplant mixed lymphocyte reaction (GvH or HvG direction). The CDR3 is CASSLGRGVLAGANVLTF. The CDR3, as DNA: TGTGCCAGCAGCTTAGGGAGGGGGGTTTTGGCTGGGGCCAACGTCCTGACTTTC.